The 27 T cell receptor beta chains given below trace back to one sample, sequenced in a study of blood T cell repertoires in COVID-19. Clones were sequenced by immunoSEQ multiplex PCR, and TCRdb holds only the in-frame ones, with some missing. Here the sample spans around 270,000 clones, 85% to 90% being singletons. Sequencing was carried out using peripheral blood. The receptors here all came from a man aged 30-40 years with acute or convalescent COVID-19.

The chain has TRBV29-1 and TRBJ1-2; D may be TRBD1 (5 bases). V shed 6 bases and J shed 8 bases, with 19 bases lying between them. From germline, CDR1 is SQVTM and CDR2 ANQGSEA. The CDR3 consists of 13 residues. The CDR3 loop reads CSVSGAPYEGYTF. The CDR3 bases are TGCAGCGTCTCTGGGGCTCCCTACGAGGGCTACACCTTC.

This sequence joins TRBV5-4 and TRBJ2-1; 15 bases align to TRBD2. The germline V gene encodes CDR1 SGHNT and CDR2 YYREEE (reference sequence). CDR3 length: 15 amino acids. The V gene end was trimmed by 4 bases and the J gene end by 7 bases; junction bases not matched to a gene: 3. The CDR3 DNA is TGTGCCAGCAGCCGAGGACTAGCGGGAGGGAATGAGCAGTTCTTC. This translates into CASSRGLAGGNEQFF.

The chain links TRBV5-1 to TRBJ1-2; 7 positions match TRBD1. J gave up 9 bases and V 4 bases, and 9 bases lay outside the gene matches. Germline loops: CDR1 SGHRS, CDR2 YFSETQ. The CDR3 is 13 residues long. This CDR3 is CASSPAGTDRYTF. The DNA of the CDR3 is TGCGCCAGCAGCCCGGCCGGGACAGATCGCTACACCTTC. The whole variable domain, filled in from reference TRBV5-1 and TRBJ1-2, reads KAGVTQTPRYLIKTRGQQVTLSCSPISGHRSVSWYQQTPGQGLQFLFEYFSETQRNKGNFPGRFSGRQFSNSRSEMNVSTLELGDSALYLCASSPAGTDRYTFGSGTRLTVV.

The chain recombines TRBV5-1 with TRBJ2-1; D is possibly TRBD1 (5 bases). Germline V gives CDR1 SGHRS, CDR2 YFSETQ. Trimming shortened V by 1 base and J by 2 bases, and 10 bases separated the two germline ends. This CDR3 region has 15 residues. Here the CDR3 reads CASSLWGAAYNEQFF. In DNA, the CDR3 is TGCGCCAGCAGCTTGTGGGGCGCAGCCTACAATGAGCAGTTCTTC.

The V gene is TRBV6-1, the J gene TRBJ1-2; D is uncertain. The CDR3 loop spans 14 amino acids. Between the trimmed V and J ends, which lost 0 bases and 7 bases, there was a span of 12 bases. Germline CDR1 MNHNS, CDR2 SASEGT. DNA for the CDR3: TGTGCCAGCAGTGAAGCGCGAGGTCTCGGTGGCTACACCTTC. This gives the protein CASSEARGLGGYTF.

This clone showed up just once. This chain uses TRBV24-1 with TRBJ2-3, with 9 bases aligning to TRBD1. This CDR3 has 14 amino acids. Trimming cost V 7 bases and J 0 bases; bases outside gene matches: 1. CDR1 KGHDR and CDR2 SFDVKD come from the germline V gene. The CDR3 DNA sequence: TGTGCCACCAGCGGGACAGGGAGCACAGATACGCAGTATTTT. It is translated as CATSGTGSTDTQYF.

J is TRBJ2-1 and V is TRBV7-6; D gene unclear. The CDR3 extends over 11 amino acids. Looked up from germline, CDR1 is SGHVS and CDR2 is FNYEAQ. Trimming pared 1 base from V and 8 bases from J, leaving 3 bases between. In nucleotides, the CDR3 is TGTGCCAGCAGCTTAGGCGATGAGCAGTTCTTC. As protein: CASSLGDEQFF.

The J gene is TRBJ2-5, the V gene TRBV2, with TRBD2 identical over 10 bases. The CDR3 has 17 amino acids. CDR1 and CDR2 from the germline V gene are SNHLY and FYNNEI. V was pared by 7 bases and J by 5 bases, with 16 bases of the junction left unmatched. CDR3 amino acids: CASKFGVASGGDETQYF. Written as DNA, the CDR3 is TGTGCCAGCAAGTTCGGGGTTGCTAGCGGGGGCGATGAGACCCAGTACTTC.

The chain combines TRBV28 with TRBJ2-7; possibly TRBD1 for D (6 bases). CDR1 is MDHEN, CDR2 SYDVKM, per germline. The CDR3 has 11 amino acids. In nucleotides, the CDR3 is TGTGCGCAACAGGGACCCTACGAGCAGTACTTC. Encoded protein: CAQQGPYEQYF.

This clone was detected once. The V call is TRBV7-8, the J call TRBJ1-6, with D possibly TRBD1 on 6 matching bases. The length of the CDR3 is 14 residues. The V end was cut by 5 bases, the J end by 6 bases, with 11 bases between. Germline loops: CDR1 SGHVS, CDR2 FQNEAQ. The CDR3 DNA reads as TGTGCCAGCAGCCGGACAGTTTCTAATTCACCCCTCCACTTT. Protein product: CASSRTVSNSPLHF.

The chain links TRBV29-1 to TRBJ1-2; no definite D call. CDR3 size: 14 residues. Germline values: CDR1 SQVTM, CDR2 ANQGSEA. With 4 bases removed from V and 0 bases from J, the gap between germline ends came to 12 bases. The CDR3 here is CSVVSHATNYGYTF. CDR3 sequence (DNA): TGCAGCGTTGTTTCCCACGCTACTAACTATGGCTACACCTTC.

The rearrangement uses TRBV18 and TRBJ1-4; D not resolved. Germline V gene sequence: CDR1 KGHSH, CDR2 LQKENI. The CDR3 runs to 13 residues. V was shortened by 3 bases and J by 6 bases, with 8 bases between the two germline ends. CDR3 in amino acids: CASSPVRDEKLFF. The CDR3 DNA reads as TGTGCCAGCTCACCGGTGAGGGATGAAAAACTGTTTTTT.

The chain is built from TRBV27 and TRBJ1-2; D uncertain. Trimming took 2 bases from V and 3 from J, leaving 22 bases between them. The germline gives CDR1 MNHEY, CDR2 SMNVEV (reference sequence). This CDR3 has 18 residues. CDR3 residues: CASSLNFLGGSFDYGYTF. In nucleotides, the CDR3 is TGTGCCAGCAGTTTAAATTTTCTCGGCGGGAGTTTTGACTATGGCTACACCTTC.

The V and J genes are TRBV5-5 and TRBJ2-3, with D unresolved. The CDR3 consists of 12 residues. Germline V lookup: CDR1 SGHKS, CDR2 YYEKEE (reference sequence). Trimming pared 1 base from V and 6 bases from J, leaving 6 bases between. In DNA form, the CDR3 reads TGTGCCAGCAGCTTGAGCCTCGATACGCAGTATTTT. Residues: CASSLSLDTQYF.

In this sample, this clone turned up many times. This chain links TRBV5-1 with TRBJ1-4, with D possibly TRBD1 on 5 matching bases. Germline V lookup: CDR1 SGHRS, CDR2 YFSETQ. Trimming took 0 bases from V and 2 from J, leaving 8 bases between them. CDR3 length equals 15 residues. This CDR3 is CASSLEGRTNEKLFF. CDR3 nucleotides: TGCGCCAGCAGCTTGGAGGGGAGGACTAATGAAAAACTGTTTTTT.

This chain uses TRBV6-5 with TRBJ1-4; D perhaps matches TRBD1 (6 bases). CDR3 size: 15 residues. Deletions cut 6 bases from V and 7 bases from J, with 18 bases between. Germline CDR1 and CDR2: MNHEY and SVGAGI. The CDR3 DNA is TGTGCCAGCAGACGGCAACAGGGAGTGGGTGAAAAACTGTTTTTT. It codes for CASRRQQGVGEKLFF.

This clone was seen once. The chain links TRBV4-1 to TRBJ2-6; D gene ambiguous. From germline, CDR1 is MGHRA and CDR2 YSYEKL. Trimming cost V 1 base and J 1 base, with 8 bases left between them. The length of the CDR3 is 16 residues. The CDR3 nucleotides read TGCGCCAGCAGCCAAGTAACTTTTTCTGGGGCCAACGTCCTGACTTTC. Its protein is CASSQVTFSGANVLTF.

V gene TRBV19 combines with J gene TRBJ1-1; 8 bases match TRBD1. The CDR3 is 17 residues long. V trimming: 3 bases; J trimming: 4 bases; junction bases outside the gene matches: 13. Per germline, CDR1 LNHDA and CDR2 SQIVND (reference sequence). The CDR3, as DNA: TGTGCCAGTAGTATGACCAGGGGGCTACAGGGGTTCACTGAAGCTTTCTTT. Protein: CASSMTRGLQGFTEAFF.

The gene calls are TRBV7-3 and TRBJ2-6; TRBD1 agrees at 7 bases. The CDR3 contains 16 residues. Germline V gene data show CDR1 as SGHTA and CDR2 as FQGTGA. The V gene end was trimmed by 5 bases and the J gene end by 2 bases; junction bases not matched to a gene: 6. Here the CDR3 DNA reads TGTGCCAGCAGCGCCTTTGGGACAGCTGGGGCCAACGTCCTGACTTTC. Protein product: CASSAFGTAGANVLTF.

CDR3 in amino acids: CASSIPDTGELFF. DNA of the CDR3: TGTGCCAGTAGTATACCCGACACCGGGGAGCTGTTTTTT. The genes are TRBV19 and TRBJ2-2; D call uncertain. CDR1 and CDR2 (germline): LNHDA, SQIVND (reference sequence). The CDR3 is made up of 13 amino acids. The V end lost 2 bases, the J end lost 3 bases, and 4 bases lay between the germline ends.

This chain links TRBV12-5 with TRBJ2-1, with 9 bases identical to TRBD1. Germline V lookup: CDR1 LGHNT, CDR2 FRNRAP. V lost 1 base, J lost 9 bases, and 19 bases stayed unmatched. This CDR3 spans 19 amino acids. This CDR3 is CASGLALRPGQGRAGEQFF. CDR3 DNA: TGTGCTAGTGGTTTGGCCCTCCGACCGGGACAGGGCCGGGCGGGTGAGCAGTTCTTC.

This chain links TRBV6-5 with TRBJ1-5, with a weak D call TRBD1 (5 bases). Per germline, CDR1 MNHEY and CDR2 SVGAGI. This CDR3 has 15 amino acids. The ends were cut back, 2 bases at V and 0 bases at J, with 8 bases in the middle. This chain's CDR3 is CASSYRGSSNQPQHF. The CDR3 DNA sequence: TGTGCCAGCAGTTACAGGGGCAGTAGCAATCAGCCCCAGCATTTT.

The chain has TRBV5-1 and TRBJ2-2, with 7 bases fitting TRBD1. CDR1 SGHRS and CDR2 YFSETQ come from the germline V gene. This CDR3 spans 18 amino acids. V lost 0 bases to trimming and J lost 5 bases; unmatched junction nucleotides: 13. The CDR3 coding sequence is TGCGCCAGCAGCTTGGAGGCGACAGGGCGATCGGGAACCGGGGAGCTGTTTTTT. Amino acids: CASSLEATGRSGTGELFF.

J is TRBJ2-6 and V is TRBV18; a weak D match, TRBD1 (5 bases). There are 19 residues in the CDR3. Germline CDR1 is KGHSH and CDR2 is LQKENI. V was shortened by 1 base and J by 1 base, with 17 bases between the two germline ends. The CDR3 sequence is CASSPRVATVESGANVLTF. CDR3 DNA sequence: TGTGCCAGCTCACCACGAGTGGCGACAGTGGAATCTGGGGCCAACGTCCTGACTTTC.

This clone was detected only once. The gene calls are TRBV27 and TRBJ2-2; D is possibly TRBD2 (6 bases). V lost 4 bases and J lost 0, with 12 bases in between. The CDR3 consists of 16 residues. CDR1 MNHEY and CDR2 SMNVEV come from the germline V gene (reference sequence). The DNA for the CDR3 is TGTGCCAGCAGTTCCCCGGGACTCCCGAACACCGGGGAGCTGTTTTTT. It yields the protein CASSSPGLPNTGELFF.

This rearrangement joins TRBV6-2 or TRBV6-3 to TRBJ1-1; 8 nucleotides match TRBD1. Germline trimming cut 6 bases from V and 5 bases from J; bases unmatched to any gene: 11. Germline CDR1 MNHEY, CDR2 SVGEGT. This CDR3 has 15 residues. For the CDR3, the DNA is TGTGCCAGCAGCCCCACCGGGACAGGACGAACTGAAGCTTTCTTT. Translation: CASSPTGTGRTEAFF.

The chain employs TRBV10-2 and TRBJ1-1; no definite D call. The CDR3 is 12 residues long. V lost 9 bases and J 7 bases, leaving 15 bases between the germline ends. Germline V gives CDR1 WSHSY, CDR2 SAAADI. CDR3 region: CASRTRAGEAFF. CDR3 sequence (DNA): TGCGCCAGTCGGACTCGGGCCGGTGAAGCTTTCTTT.